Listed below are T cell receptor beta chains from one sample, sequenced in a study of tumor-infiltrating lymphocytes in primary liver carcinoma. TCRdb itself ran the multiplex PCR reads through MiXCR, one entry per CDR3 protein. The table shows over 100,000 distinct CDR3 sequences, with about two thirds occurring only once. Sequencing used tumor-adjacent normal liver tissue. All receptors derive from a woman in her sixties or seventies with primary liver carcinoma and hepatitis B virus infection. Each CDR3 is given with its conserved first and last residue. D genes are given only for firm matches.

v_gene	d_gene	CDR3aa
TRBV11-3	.	CVSSPNSGHIDTQYF
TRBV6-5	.	CPSSYSIGLGSPLHF
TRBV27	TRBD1	CASSLLGGGYEQYF
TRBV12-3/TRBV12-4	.	CVSSFGEEDEKLFF
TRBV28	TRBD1	CVSSSRKDRGSLKTRYF
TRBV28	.	CASSLAGMSTDMQYF
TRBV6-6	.	CASTNRADRGEQYF
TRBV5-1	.	CASSFSGQWSGTQYF
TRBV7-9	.	CASSIRGTEEETQYF
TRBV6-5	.	CAGSTDRDTEAFF
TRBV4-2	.	CASSQAETQYF
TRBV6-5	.	CASGIGRRNGYGYTF